This TCR beta chain originates from a study of cytomegalovirus exposure and HLA in healthy donors. The study's findings and limits: Follow-up analysis later connected one missense variant in DCLRE1C with trimming of TCR beta V- and J-genes. Despite most TCR sequences being rare, some public TCRs occurred in many donors. An assumption of roughly uniform sequencing depth across donors underlay the presence/absence analyses.

The PCR made use of 60 Vbeta and 13 Jbeta primers. TCRdb's table, derived via immunoSEQ multiplex PCR, lists solely in-frame clones and lacks some. Of 100,000 to 150,000 clones in the sample, about two thirds were seen once. This clone was picked up a small number of times. Its antigen is unidentified. The receptor was isolated from an older woman in good health and CMV-seropositive. Specimen: PBMCs.

The CDR3 DNA sequence: TGTGCCAGCAGCTTAGTGAGTGACTATGGCTACACCTTC. Translated, it gives CASSLVSDYGYTF. The rearrangement joins TRBV11-2 to TRBJ1-2; D ambiguous. V was pared by 1 base and J by 3 bases, with 6 bases between. Germline V CDR1 and CDR2: SGHAT, FQNNGV. This CDR3 has 13 amino acids.